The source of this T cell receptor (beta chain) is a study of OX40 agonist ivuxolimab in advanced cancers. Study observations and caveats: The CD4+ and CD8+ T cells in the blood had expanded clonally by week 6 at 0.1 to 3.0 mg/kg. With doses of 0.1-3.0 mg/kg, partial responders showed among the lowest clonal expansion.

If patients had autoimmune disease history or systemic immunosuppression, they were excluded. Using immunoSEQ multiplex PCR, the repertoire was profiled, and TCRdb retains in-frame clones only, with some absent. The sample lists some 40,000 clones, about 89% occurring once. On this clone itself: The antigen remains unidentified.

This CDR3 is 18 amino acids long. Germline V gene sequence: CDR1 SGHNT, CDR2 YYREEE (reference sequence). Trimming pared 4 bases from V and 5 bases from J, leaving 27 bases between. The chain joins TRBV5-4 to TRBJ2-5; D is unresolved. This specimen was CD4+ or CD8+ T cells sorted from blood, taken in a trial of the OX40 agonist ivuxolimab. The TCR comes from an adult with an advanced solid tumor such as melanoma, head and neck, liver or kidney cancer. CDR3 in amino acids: CASSPKKSPAPSRETQYF. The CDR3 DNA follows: TGTGCCAGCAGCCCAAAAAAAAGTCCTGCCCCGAGTCGGGAGACCCAGTACTTC.